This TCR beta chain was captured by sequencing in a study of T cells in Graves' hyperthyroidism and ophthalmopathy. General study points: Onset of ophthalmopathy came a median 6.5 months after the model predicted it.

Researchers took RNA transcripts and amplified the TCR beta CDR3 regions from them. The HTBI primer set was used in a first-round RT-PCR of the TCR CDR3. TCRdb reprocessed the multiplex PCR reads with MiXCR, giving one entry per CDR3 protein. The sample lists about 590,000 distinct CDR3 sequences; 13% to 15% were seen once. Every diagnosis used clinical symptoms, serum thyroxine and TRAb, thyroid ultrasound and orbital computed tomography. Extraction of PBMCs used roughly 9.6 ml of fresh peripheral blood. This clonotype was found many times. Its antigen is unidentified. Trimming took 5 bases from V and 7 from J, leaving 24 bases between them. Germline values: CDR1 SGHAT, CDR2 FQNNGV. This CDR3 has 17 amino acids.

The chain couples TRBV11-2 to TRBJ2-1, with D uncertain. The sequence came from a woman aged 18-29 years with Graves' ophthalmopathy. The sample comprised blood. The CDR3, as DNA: TGTGCCAGCAGCCCCCCCCTTGAAGGGATAGTTTATAATGAGCAGTTCTTC. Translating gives CASSPPLEGIVYNEQFF.